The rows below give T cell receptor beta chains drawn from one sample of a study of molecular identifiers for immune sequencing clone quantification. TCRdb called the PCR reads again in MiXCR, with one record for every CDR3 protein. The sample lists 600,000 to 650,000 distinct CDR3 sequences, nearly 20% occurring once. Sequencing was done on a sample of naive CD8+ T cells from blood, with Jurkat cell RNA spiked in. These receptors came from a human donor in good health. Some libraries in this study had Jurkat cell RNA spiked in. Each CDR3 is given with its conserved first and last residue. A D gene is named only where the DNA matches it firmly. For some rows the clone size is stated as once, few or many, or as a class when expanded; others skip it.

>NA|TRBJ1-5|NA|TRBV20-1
TGCAGTGCTAGCCTCGGCAGGAATAGCAATCAGCCCCAGCATTTT
CSASLGRNSNQPQHF
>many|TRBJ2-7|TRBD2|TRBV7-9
TGTGCCAGCAGCCCTCCTTTAGCGGGGGCCTACGAGCAGTACTTC
CASSPPLAGAYEQYF
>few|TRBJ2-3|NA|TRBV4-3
TGCGCCAGCAGCTTAAGCCGGGACACCTCTGATACGCAGTATTTT
CASSLSRDTSDTQYF
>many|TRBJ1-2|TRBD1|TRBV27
TGTGCCAGCAGTTTGCTGGACAGGGCGAACTTCTATGGCTACACCTTC
CASSLLDRANFYGYTF
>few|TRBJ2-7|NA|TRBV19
TGTGCCAGTAGTATAGGATTCTTCGGCCCCTACGAGCAGTACTTC
CASSIGFFGPYEQYF
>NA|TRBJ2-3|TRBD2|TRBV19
TGTGCCAGTAGTATTCTAGCGGAGGGAGCAGATACGCAGTATTTT
CASSILAEGADTQYF
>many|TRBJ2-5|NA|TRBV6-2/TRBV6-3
TGTGCCAGCAGTGAAGACAGGACCAGGGAGACCCAGTACTTC
CASSEDRTRETQYF
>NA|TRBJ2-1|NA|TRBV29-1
TGCAGCGTTGGTGGGATTAGATACAATGAGCAGTTCTTC
CSVGGIRYNEQFF
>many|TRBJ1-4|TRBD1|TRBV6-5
TGTGCCAGCAGTTACTCGACAGGGGCGGCTGAAAAACTGTTTTTT
CASSYSTGAAEKLFF
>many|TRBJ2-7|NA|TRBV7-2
TGTGCCAGCAGCTCGGAGGAACGCTCCTACGAGCAGTACTTC
CASSSEERSYEQYF
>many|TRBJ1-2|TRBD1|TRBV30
TGTGCCTGGACCCGAGACAGGGGGCGCGCCTATGGCTACACCTTC
CAWTRDRGRAYGYTF
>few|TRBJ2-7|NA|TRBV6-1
TGTGCCAGCAGACCCATAACAGGTGGTCCAACCTACGAGCAGTACTTC
CASRPITGGPTYEQYF
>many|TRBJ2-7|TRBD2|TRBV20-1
TGCAGTGCTAGAGCTTTACTAGCGGGGTTGTACGAGCAGTACTTC
CSARALLAGLYEQYF
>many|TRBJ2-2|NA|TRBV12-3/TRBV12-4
TGTGCCAACTCACAGGGAGGAGTGACCGGGGAGCTGTTTTTT
CANSQGGVTGELFF
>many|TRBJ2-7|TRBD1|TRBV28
TGTGCCAGCAGTTTCGGGGACAGTAACTACGAGCAGTACTTC
CASSFGDSNYEQYF
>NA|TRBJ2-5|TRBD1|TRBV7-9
TGTGCCAGCAGCGGACGGGACAGGCGGCAAGAGACCCAGTACTTC
CASSGRDRRQETQYF
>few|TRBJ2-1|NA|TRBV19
TGTGCCAGTAGTATAGGTAAAGAAGCCTACAATGAGCAGTTCTTC
CASSIGKEAYNEQFF
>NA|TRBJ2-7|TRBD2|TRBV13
TGTGCCAGCAGCTTTTTCCAACTAGCGGGAGGGAGGGAGCAGTACTTC
CASSFFQLAGGREQYF
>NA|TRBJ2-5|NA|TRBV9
TGTGCCAGCAGCGTAGGGGGAGGTCCGCAGAGTGGGACCCAGTACTTC
CASSVGGGPQSGTQYF
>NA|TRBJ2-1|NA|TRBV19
TGTGCCAGTAGTACTACTAGCTACTATGAGCAGTTCTTC
CASSTTSYYEQFF
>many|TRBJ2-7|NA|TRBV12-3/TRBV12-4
TGTGCCAGCAGTTTCCTCGTCAGGAGGGGGGGGGAGCAGTACTTC
CASSFLVRRGGEQYF
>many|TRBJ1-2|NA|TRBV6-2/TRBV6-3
TGTGCCAGCAGTTCCAACGACGGAATTAAGGGCTACACCTTC
CASSSNDGIKGYTF
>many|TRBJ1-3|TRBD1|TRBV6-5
TGTGCCAGCAGCGCTCGACAGGGACCTACCAAAGACACCATATATTTT
CASSARQGPTKDTIYF
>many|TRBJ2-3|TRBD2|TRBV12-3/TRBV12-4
TGTGCCAGCAGTTCTTCCTGGGAGGGCCAGGATACGCAGTATTTT
CASSSSWEGQDTQYF
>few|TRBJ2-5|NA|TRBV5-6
TGTGCCAGCAGCTCACTTTACCCCGGGACGGAAGAGACCCAGTACTTC
CASSSLYPGTEETQYF
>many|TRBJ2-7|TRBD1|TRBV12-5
TGTGCTAGTGGTTTGATGACAGGGGTCGAGCAGTACTTC
CASGLMTGVEQYF
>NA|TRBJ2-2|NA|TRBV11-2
TGTGCCAGCAGCTTAGCTGTTGACGCGAACACCGGGGAGCTGTTTTTT
CASSLAVDANTGELFF